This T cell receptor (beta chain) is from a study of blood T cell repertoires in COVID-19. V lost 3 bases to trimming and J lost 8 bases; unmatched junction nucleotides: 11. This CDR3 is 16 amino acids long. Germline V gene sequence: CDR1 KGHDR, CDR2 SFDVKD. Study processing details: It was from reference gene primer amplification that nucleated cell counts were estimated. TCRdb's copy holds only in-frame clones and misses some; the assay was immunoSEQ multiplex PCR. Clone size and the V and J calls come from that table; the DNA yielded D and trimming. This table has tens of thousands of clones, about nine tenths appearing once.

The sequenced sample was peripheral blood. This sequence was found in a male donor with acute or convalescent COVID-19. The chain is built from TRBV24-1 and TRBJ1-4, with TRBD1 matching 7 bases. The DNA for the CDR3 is TGTGCCACCAGTGATCCCGACAGGGTAGGAGGGGAAAAACTGTTTTTT. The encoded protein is CATSDPDRVGGEKLFF.